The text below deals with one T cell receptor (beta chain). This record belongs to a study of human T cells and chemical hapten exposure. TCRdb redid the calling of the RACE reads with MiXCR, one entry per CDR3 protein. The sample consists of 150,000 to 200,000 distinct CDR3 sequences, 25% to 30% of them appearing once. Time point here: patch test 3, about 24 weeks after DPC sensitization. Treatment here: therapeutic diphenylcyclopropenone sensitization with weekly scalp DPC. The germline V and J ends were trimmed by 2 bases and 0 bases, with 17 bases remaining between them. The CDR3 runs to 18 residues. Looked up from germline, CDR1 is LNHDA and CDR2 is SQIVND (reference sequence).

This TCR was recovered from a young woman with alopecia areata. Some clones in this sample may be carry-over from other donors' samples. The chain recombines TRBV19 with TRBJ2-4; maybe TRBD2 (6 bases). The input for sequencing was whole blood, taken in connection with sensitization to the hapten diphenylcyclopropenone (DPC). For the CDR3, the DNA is TGTGCCAGTAGTATACCTCCGGGGGAACCATTAGCCAAAAACATTCAGTACTTC. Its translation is CASSIPPGEPLAKNIQYF.